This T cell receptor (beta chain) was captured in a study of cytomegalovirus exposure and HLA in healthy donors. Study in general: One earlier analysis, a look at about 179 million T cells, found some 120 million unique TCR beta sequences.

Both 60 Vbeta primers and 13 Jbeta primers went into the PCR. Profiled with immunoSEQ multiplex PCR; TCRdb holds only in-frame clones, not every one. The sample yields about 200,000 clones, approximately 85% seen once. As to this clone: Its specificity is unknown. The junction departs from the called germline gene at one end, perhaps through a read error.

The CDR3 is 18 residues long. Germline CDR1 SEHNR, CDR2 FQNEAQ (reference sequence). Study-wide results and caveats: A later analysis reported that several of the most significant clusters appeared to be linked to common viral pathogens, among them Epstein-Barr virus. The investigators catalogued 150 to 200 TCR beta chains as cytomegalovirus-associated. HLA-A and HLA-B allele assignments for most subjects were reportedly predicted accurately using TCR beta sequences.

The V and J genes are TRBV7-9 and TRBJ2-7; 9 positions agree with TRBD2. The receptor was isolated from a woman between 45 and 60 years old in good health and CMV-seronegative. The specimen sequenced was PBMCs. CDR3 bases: TGTTCCAGCAGCCCCGGGGGTCGGGGTAGCGGGAGTTTCTACGAGCAGTACTTC. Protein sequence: CSSSPGGRGSGSFYEQYF.